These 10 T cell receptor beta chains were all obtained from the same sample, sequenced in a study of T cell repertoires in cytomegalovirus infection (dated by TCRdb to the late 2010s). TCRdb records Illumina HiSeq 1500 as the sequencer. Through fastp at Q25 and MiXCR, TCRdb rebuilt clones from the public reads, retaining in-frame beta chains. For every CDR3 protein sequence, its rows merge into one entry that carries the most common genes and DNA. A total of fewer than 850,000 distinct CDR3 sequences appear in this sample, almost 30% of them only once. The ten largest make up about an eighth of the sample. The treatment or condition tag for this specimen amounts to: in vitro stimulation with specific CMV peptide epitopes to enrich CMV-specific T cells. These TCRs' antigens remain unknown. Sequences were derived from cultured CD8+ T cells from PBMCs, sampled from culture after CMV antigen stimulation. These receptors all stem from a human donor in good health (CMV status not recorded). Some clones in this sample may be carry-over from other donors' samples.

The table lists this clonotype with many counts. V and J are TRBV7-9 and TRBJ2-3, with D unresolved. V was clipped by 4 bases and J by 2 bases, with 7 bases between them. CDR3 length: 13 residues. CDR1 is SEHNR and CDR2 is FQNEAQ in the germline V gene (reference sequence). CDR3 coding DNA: TGTGCCAGCAGCTCCCATAACACAGATACGCAGTATTTT. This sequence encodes CASSSHNTDTQYF.

DNA for the CDR3: TGTGCCAGCTCCCCTCCGGGACAGGGGACCGGGGAGCTGTTTTTT. As protein: CASSPPGQGTGELFF. The chain is built from TRBV18 and TRBJ2-2; 10 bases are shared with TRBD1. The V and J ends lost 6 bases and 5 bases, in that order; junction bases with no gene match: 6. Germline V gene sequence: CDR1 KGHSH, CDR2 LQKENI. The CDR3 spans 15 residues.

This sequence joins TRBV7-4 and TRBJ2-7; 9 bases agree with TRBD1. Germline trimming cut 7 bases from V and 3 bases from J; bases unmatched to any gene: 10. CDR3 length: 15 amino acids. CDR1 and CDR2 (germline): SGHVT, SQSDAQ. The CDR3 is CASTGPGQGFYEQYF. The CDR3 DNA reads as TGTGCCAGCACCGGGCCGGGACAGGGATTCTACGAGCAGTACTTC.

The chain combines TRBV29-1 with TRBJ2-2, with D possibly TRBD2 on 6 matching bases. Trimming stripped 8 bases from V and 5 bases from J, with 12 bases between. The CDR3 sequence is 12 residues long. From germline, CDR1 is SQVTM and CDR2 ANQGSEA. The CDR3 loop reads CSTGGETGELFF. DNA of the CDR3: TGCAGCACTGGAGGGGAGACCGGGGAGCTGTTTTTT.

The CDR3 protein is CASSQSRARTNEKLFF. In DNA, the CDR3 is TGCGCCAGCAGCCAATCCAGGGCGCGGACTAATGAAAAACTGTTTTTT. The genes are TRBV4-3 and TRBJ1-4, with D perhaps matching TRBD1 (5 bases). The CDR3 is 16 residues long. Trimming shortened V by 2 bases and J by 2 bases, and 12 bases separated the two germline ends. Germline-derived CDR1 and CDR2 are LGHNA and YSLEER.

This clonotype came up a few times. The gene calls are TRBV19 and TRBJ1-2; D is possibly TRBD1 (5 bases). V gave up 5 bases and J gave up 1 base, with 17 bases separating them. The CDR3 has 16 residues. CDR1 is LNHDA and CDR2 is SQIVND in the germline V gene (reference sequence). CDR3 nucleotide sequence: TGTGCCAGTAGTTGGAGGAGACAGAACAATAACTATGGCTACACCTTC. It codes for CASSWRRQNNNYGYTF.

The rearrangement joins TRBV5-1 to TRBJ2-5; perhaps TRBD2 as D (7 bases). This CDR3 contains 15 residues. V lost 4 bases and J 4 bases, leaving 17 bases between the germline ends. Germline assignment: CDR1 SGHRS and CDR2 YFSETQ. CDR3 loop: CASSNTGGRGETQYF. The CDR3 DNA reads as TGCGCCAGCAGCAACACGGGGGGCCGGGGAGAGACCCAGTACTTC.

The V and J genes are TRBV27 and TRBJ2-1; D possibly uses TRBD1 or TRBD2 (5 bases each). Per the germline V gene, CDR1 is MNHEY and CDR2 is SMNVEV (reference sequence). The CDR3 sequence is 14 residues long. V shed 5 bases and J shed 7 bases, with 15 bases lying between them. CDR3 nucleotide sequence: TGTGCCAGCAGTCAGGGACCACCCGAAAATGAGCAGTTCTTC. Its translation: CASSQGPPENEQFF.

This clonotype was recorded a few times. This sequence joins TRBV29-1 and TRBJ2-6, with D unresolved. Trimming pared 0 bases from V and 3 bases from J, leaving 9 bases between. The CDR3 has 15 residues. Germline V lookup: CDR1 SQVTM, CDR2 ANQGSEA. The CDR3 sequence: CSVEEARGGANVLTF. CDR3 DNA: TGCAGCGTTGAAGAAGCCCGAGGTGGGGCCAACGTCCTGACTTTC.

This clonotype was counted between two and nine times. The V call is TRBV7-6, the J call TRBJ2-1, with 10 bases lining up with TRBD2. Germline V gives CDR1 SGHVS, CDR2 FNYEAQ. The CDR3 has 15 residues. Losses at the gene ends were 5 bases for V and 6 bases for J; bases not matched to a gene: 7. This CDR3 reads CASSPGLAVINEQFF. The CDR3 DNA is TGTGCCAGCAGCCCCGGACTAGCGGTGATCAATGAGCAGTTCTTC.